Listed here are 26 T cell receptor beta chains from one sample, sequenced in a study of blood T cell repertoires in COVID-19. Sequencing was performed with immunoSEQ multiplex PCR; in TCRdb, only in-frame clones are kept and a portion is missing. The sample carries some 400,000 clones, roughly 86% recorded once. Sequencing was performed on peripheral blood. The receptors here all came from a human donor with acute or convalescent COVID-19. The donor label of this sample is uncertain.

CDR3 loop: CASSDSDSLREQYF. CDR3 nucleotide sequence: TGTGCCAGCAGTGACAGTGACTCCCTGAGGGAGCAGTACTTC. The V call is TRBV2, the J call TRBJ2-7; no reliable D call. Per the germline V gene, CDR1 is SNHLY and CDR2 is FYNNEI. V was clipped by 3 bases and J by 7 bases, with 16 bases between them. The CDR3 runs to 14 residues.

The V call is TRBV6-1, the J call TRBJ2-7, with no clear D. Germline V gene lookup returns CDR1 MNHNS and CDR2 SASEGT. The CDR3 extends over 11 amino acids. CDR3 sequence reads: CASSEVYSLHV. The CDR3 DNA reads TGTGCCAGCAGTGAAGTGTACAGTTTGCATGTC.

The V call is TRBV2, the J call TRBJ1-2; D is possibly TRBD1 (6 bases). Germline assignment: CDR1 SNHLY and CDR2 FYNNEI. The CDR3 consists of 16 residues. V shed 4 bases and J shed 1 base, with 16 bases lying between them. The DNA of the CDR3 is TGTGCCAGCAGTGGGGGGACAACCCCCCTTAACTATGGCTACACCTTC. Its protein product is CASSGGTTPLNYGYTF.

The genes are TRBV6-5 and TRBJ1-6; D is unresolved. The V end was cut by 7 bases, the J end by 7 bases, with 17 bases between. The germline gives CDR1 MNHEY, CDR2 SVGAGI. The CDR3 is made up of 15 amino acids. The CDR3 reads CASTKTHPGNSPLHF. CDR3 bases: TGTGCCAGCACAAAGACTCACCCGGGGAATTCACCCCTCCACTTT.

The gene calls are TRBV24-1 and TRBJ2-3, with a possible D match to TRBD1 (5 bases). The CDR3 is 16 amino acids. The germline V gene encodes CDR1 KGHDR and CDR2 SFDVKD. The V end lost 3 bases, the J end lost 4 bases, and 16 bases lay between the germline ends. CDR3 sequence (DNA): TGTGCCACCAGTGATCCAAAAAGGGCAGGGTCAGATACGCAGTATTTT. The encoded protein is CATSDPKRAGSDTQYF.

V gene TRBV30 combines with J gene TRBJ1-1, with D unresolved. This CDR3 region has 13 residues. Germline V gene sequence: CDR1 GTSNPN, CDR2 SVGIG (reference sequence). Trimming removed 0 bases from V and 2 bases from J, with 7 bases in between. CDR3 region: CAWSVHGNTEAFF. The CDR3 DNA reads TGTGCCTGGAGTGTACATGGCAACACTGAAGCTTTCTTT.

V and J are TRBV30 and TRBJ1-4; possibly TRBD1 for D (5 bases). Trimming pared 1 base from V and 1 base from J, leaving 7 bases between. Germline values: CDR1 GTSNPN, CDR2 SVGIG (reference sequence). The CDR3 totals 14 residues. The CDR3 coding sequence is TGTGCCTGGAGTGACAGGAGAACTAATGAAAAACTGTTTTTT. Encoded protein: CAWSDRRTNEKLFF.

V gene TRBV10-3 combines with J gene TRBJ2-7, with 13 bases that match TRBD2. The length of the CDR3 is 16 residues. V shed 8 bases and J 12 bases; nucleotides not matched to a gene: 19. Germline V lookup: CDR1 ENHRY, CDR2 SYGVKD. DNA of the CDR3: TGTGCCATCGGCGACGGGCAGGCTGTACTAGCGGGAGGGCCGTACTTC. Protein: CAIGDGQAVLAGGPYF.

This chain connects TRBV30 to TRBJ1-5, with TRBD1 as a possible D gene (5 bases). Between the trimmed V and J ends, which lost 2 bases and 2 bases, there was a span of 7 bases. Germline CDR1 GTSNPN, CDR2 SVGIG (reference sequence). There are 13 residues in the CDR3. CDR3 nucleotide sequence: TGTGCCTGGAGTCTCAGGGGCAATCAGCCCCAGCATTTT. This translates into CAWSLRGNQPQHF.

The chain combines TRBV2 with TRBJ2-7; D gene uncertain. From germline, CDR1 is SNHLY and CDR2 FYNNEI. This CDR3 comprises 12 residues. V was cut by 6 bases and J by 3 bases, with 9 bases left in between. Here the CDR3 reads CASRPRIYEQYF. For the CDR3, the DNA is TGTGCCAGCAGGCCTAGAATCTACGAGCAGTACTTC.

The chain is built from TRBV5-1 and TRBJ2-2; possible D gene TRBD1, 5 bases. The CDR3 is made up of 15 amino acids. V was shortened by 4 bases and J by 1 base, with 11 bases between the two germline ends. Germline V gene data show CDR1 as SGHRS and CDR2 as YFSETQ. CDR3 protein: CASSLETVNTGELFF. The CDR3 nucleotides are TGCGCCAGCAGCCTCGAGACAGTGAACACCGGGGAGCTGTTTTTT. Supplemented by reference TRBV5-1 and TRBJ2-2, the full variable domain reads KAGVTQTPRYLIKTRGQQVTLSCSPISGHRSVSWYQQTPGQGLQFLFEYFSETQRNKGNFPGRFSGRQFSNSRSEMNVSTLELGDSALYLCASSLETVNTGELFFGEGSRLTVL.

This clone was seen just once. The V call is TRBV12-3 or TRBV12-4, the J call TRBJ1-5, with a possible D match to TRBD1 (5 bases). The CDR3 runs to 13 residues. V was trimmed by 6 bases and J by 5 bases, leaving 11 bases between them. CDR3 sequence: CASRRDSYQPQHF. Written as DNA, the CDR3 is TGTGCCAGCAGGCGGGACTCCTATCAGCCCCAGCATTTT.

V gene TRBV18 combines with J gene TRBJ1-2; TRBD1 matches at 10 bases. The CDR3 loop spans 16 amino acids. V was clipped by 1 base and J by 4 bases; unmatched bases: 6. Germline CDR1 reads KGHSH; CDR2 reads LQKENI. The CDR3 reads CASSPRDRGPGYGYTF. CDR3 nucleotide sequence: TGTGCCAGCTCACCACGCGACAGGGGGCCGGGCTATGGCTACACCTTC.

This clone has more than one count but fewer than ten. The chain uses TRBV4-2 and TRBJ1-4; 8 bases fit TRBD1. With 4 bases clipped from V and 8 bases from J, the junction kept 9 bases outside the gene matches. The CDR3 is made up of 15 amino acids. Germline CDR1 and CDR2: LGHNA and YNFKEQ. CDR3 region: CASSRIQGVIEKLFF. CDR3 nucleotide sequence: TGTGCCAGCAGCCGAATACAGGGGGTGATAGAAAAACTGTTTTTT.

The rearrangement uses TRBV30 and TRBJ1-6; weak D call: TRBD1 (5 bases). The germline V gene encodes CDR1 GTSNPN and CDR2 SVGIG (reference sequence). The CDR3 has 13 residues. V lost 0 bases, J lost 9 bases, and 9 bases lay in between. The CDR3 loop reads CAWSVSGVSPLHF. In DNA form, the CDR3 reads TGTGCCTGGAGTGTATCGGGGGTTTCACCCCTCCACTTT.

This rearrangement joins TRBV7-8 to TRBJ2-3; D is uncertain. Per germline, CDR1 SGHVS and CDR2 FQNEAQ. The CDR3 runs 14 residues. Trimming took 5 bases from V and 3 from J, leaving 12 bases between them. The CDR3 loop reads CASSPYLLTDTQYF. The CDR3 DNA sequence: TGTGCCAGCAGCCCCTATCTCCTTACAGATACGCAGTATTTT.

This chain joins TRBV6-5 and TRBJ2-3; D uncertain. The CDR3 runs 14 residues. Trimming took off 5 bases at V and 0 bases at J, with 9 bases between the two ends. CDR1 is MNHEY and CDR2 is SVGAGI in the germline V gene. CDR3 sequence: CASSSAGSTDTQYF. DNA for the CDR3: TGTGCCAGCAGTAGCGCTGGTAGCACAGATACGCAGTATTTT.

The chain recombines TRBV5-1 with TRBJ1-2, with 10 bases matching TRBD1. The length of the CDR3 is 18 residues. CDR1 is SGHRS, CDR2 YFSETQ, per germline. V shed 4 bases and J 8 bases; nucleotides not matched to a gene: 20. For the CDR3, the DNA is TGCGCCAGCAGCCTGACCGGGGTGACAGGGGGCTCTTCGGGAGGCTACACCTTC. It codes for CASSLTGVTGGSSGGYTF.

The rearrangement uses TRBV19 and TRBJ2-1; 10 bases are a match to TRBD1. CDR3 length equals 18 residues. Germline-derived CDR1 and CDR2 are LNHDA and SQIVND (reference sequence). The J segment lost 3 bases and the V segment lost 1 base, leaving 9 bases of the junction unmatched. DNA for the CDR3: TGTGCCAGTAGTATAGGCCGGAGCGGGACAGGGGTCTACAATGAGCAGTTCTTC. Translation gives CASSIGRSGTGVYNEQFF.

This chain joins TRBV27 and TRBJ2-7, with D possibly matching TRBD2 (7 bases). The germline CDR1 and CDR2 sequences are MNHEY and SMNVEV (reference sequence). The CDR3 runs 13 residues. The V gene lost 5 bases and the J gene lost 5 bases, with 13 bases spanning the gap. Written as DNA, the CDR3 is TGTGCCAGCAGTCAAAGGGGGGGCCACGAGCAGTACTTC. Amino acid sequence: CASSQRGGHEQYF.

The V gene is TRBV11-2, the J gene TRBJ1-1; 7 bases fit TRBD1. Trimming at V came to 5 bases and at J to 4 bases, leaving 10 bases not matched to a gene. The CDR3 has 15 residues. Germline V gives CDR1 SGHAT, CDR2 FQNNGV. CDR3 region: CASSRGAGGGTEAFF. CDR3 in DNA: TGTGCCAGCAGCCGGGGCGCAGGGGGTGGCACTGAAGCTTTCTTT. Based on the CDR3 plus reference TRBV11-2 and TRBJ1-1, the full variable domain is EAGVAQSPRYKIIEKRQSVAFWCNPISGHATLYWYQQILGQGPKLLIQFQNNGVVDDSQLPKDRFSAERLKGVDSTLKIQPAKLEDSAVYLCASSRGAGGGTEAFFGQGTRLTVV.

The rearrangement links TRBV7-7 to TRBJ2-3; 14 nucleotides align to TRBD2. The CDR3 has 16 residues. Germline assignment: CDR1 SSHAT and CDR2 FNYEAQ (reference sequence). V lost 5 bases and J lost 3; bases outside the gene matches: 4. The CDR3, as DNA: TGTGCCAGCAGCCTGGGACTAGCGGGGGCAACAGATACGCAGTATTTT. This sequence encodes CASSLGLAGATDTQYF.

DNA of the CDR3: TGTGCCAGCAGCTTAGCGCGGGGGCTGCAAGAGACCCAGTACTTC. Protein product: CASSLARGLQETQYF. The V gene is TRBV5-5, the J gene TRBJ2-5, with a tentative D call TRBD2 (7 bases). The CDR3 runs to 15 residues. V was clipped by 2 bases and J by 2 bases, with 13 bases between them. Germline CDR1 and CDR2: SGHKS and YYEKEE (reference sequence).

The chain joins TRBV7-8 to TRBJ1-2, with TRBD1 identical over 7 bases. V trimming: 5 bases; J trimming: 6 bases; junction bases outside the gene matches: 9. From germline, CDR1 is SGHVS and CDR2 FQNEAQ. This CDR3 is 14 amino acids long. CDR3 sequence reads: CASSTQGTVHGYTF. Written as DNA, the CDR3 is TGTGCCAGCAGCACCCAAGGGACAGTGCATGGCTACACCTTC.

The chain carries TRBV30 and TRBJ1-6; D is possibly TRBD1 (5 bases). This CDR3 is built from 13 residues. V was cut by 4 bases and J by 9 bases, with 13 bases left in between. Germline V CDR1 and CDR2: GTSNPN, SVGIG (reference sequence). In DNA form, the CDR3 reads TGTGCCTGGAAGGGGATCGGGGGTTCACCCCTCCACTTT. Protein: CAWKGIGGSPLHF.

The rearrangement uses TRBV5-5 and TRBJ1-4; a possible D gene is TRBD1 (5 bases). Germline V lookup: CDR1 SGHKS, CDR2 YYEKEE (reference sequence). The CDR3 is 13 amino acids. V lost 1 base and J 7 bases, leaving 8 bases between the germline ends. This CDR3 reads CASSLFGGEKLFF. The CDR3 DNA reads as TGTGCCAGCAGCTTGTTCGGGGGTGAAAAACTGTTTTTT.